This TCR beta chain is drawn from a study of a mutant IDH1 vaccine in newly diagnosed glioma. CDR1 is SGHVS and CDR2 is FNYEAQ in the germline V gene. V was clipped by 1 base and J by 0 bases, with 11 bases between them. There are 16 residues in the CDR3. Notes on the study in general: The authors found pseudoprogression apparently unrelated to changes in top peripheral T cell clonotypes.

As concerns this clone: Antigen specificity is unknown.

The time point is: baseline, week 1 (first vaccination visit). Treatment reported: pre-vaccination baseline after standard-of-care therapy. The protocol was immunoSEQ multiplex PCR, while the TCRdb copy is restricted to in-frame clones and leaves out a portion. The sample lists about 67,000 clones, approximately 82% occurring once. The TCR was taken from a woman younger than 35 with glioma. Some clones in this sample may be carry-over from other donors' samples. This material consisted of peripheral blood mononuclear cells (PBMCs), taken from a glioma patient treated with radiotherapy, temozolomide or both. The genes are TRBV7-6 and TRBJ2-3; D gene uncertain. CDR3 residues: CASSLGSAASTDTQYF. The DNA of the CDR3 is TGTGCCAGCAGCTTAGGTTCTGCAGCTAGCACAGATACGCAGTATTTT.